Reported below is one T cell receptor (beta chain). From the PCR reads, TCRdb called clonotypes with MiXCR, one entry per CDR3 protein. The table lists over 100,000 distinct CDR3 sequences, roughly 51% of them singletons, with around an eighth in the top ten. This entry is derived from a study of CDR3 diversity in severe acne. Looked up from germline, CDR1 is SGHKS and CDR2 is YYEKEE (reference sequence). Trimming took 4 bases from V and 0 from J, leaving 11 bases between them. The CDR3 totals 16 residues. What was sequenced was blood. The chain recombines TRBV5-5 with TRBJ2-6; the D gene is possibly TRBD2 (5 bases). The sequence was obtained from a male donor with acne. CDR3 region: CASSTGLSSGANVLTF. CDR3 nucleotide sequence: TGTGCCAGCAGCACTGGACTGAGCTCTGGGGCCAACGTCCTGACTTTC.